This T cell receptor (beta chain) originates from a study of Graves' ophthalmopathy and Graves' hyperthyroidism. RNA transcripts served as template for amplifying TCR beta CDR3 sequences. The library came from an HTBI-primed first-round RT-PCR and a second-round multiplex PCR. TCRdb re-derived calls from the multiplex PCR reads in MiXCR, one entry per CDR3 protein. The data hold about 390,000 distinct CDR3 sequences, with 15% observed a single time. This clonotype was counted at least ten times. Its antigen remains unknown. Overall study findings and caveats: Blood shared most expanded thyroid clonotypes above 0.001 frequency. Using 13 signatures, a model distinguished ophthalmopathy from stable hyperthyroidism, reaching about 87% sensitivity and 65% to 84% specificity.

The CDR3 is 19 amino acids. The germline gives CDR1 SGHTA, CDR2 FQGNSA. V was trimmed by 5 bases and J by 1 base, leaving 23 bases between them. The sequenced material came from peripheral blood. The V call is TRBV7-2, the J call TRBJ2-2; TRBD2 might be the D (5 bases). This TCR was sampled from a woman under 30 with stable Graves' hyperthyroidism. The CDR3 sequence: CASSPVRASTIMNTGELFF. DNA for the CDR3: TGTGCCAGCAGCCCGGTGAGGGCTAGTACTATTATGAACACCGGGGAGCTGTTTTTT.